The 20 T cell receptor beta chains presented below share a single source sample, sequenced in a study of cytomegalovirus exposure and HLA in healthy donors. The method was immunoSEQ multiplex PCR; TCRdb's version includes in-frame clones alone and lacks a portion of them. The sample carries some 310,000 clones, roughly 90% recorded once. Material: PBMCs. These receptors originate from a man aged 25-45 years in good health and CMV-seronegative.

A remark on this clone: Other DNA sequences in the sample encode the same CDR3. The chain employs TRBV5-1 and TRBJ2-7; D is unclear. This CDR3 has 13 residues. Germline CDR1 reads SGHRS; CDR2 reads YFSETQ. With 3 bases removed from V and 1 base from J, the gap between germline ends came to 8 bases. CDR3 nucleotides: TGCGCCAGCAGCTCCTCCGGGTCCTACGAGCAGTACTTC. This gives the protein CASSSSGSYEQYF.

This chain connects TRBV5-4 to TRBJ1-2; TRBD1 agrees at 8 bases. Losses at the gene ends were 3 bases for V and 8 bases for J; bases not matched to a gene: 18. Germline-derived CDR1 and CDR2 are SGHNT and YYREEE (reference sequence). The CDR3 runs 17 residues. The CDR3 DNA reads TGTGCCAGCAGCTCCCCTCGGACAGGGTCTCAGGCGGGGGGCTACACCTTC. This translates into CASSSPRTGSQAGGYTF.

For this clone: Additional DNA sequences in this sample encode the identical CDR3. This chain joins TRBV10-2 and TRBJ1-2; 10 bases match TRBD1. The trim removed 9 bases at V and 3 bases at J, leaving 4 bases unmatched. Germline CDR1 and CDR2: WSHSY and SAAADI. The length of the CDR3 is 13 residues. The CDR3 coding sequence is TGCGCCAGTTCCGGGACAGGGGACTATGGCTACACCTTC. It is translated as CASSGTGDYGYTF.

In this sample, this clone turned up once. The rearrangement links TRBV15 to TRBJ1-1; a weak D match, TRBD1 (5 bases). There are 16 residues in the CDR3. Between the trimmed V and J ends, which lost 0 bases and 1 base, there was a span of 12 bases. In germline, CDR1 is LNHNV, CDR2 YYDKDF (reference sequence). CDR3 protein: CATSREGGGWNTEAFF. The DNA of the CDR3 is TGTGCCACCAGCAGAGAGGGGGGGGGATGGAACACTGAAGCTTTCTTT.

This sequence joins TRBV30 and TRBJ2-1; 8 positions agree with TRBD2. Germline V lookup: CDR1 GTSNPN, CDR2 SVGIG (reference sequence). CDR3 length: 16 residues. V shed 0 bases and J 4 bases; nucleotides not matched to a gene: 8. CDR3 region: CAWSVGGARVYNEQFF. CDR3 bases: TGTGCCTGGAGTGTCGGGGGGGCTCGGGTTTACAATGAGCAGTTCTTC.

The chain carries TRBV7-2 and TRBJ2-2; D might be TRBD2 (6 bases). Trimming cost V 3 bases and J 7 bases, with 15 bases left between them. CDR3 size: 15 residues. The germline V gene encodes CDR1 SGHTA and CDR2 FQGNSA. As DNA, the CDR3 is TGTGCCAGCAGCTTGGAGACTAGGGGTAGCGGGGAGCTGTTTTTT. Its protein is CASSLETRGSGELFF.

The rearrangement joins TRBV7-6 to TRBJ1-5, with no clear D. Germline CDR1 SGHVS, CDR2 FNYEAQ. V shed 3 bases and J shed 3 bases, with 6 bases lying between them. This CDR3 region has 13 residues. CDR3 in DNA: TGTGCCAGCAGCTTGGCAGACAATCAGCCCCAGCATTTT. This gives the protein CASSLADNQPQHF. Complete variable domain (other parts from reference TRBV7-6 and TRBJ1-5): GAGVSQSPRYKVTKRGQDVALRCDPISGHVSLYWYRQALGQGPEFLTYFNYEAQQDKSGLPNDRFSAERPEGSISTLTIQRTEQRDSAMYRCASSLADNQPQHFGDGTRLSIL.

The gene calls are TRBV6-5 and TRBJ2-7, with 8 bases lining up with TRBD1. The CDR3 sequence is 13 residues long. The junction had 8 bases not matched to a gene; V was cut back by 8 bases and J by 5 bases. Per the germline V gene, CDR1 is MNHEY and CDR2 is SVGAGI. The CDR3 nucleotides are TGTGCCAGCCAACGGGACAGGCTCAACGAGCAGTACTTC. It encodes CASQRDRLNEQYF.

The gene calls are TRBV7-9 and TRBJ1-4, with D possibly being TRBD1 (6 bases). Trimming left V 1 base short and J 4 bases short, with 19 bases between. CDR3 size: 18 residues. Looked up from germline, CDR1 is SEHNR and CDR2 is FQNEAQ (reference sequence). This CDR3 reads CASSLEIGGPTHNEKLFF. CDR3 DNA: TGTGCCAGCAGCTTAGAAATTGGGGGCCCTACCCATAATGAAAAACTGTTTTTT.

CDR3 bases: TGTGCCAGCAGCTTAGCAAGGGACTATACATTGCAGAACAATGAGCAGTTCTTC. Translated, it gives CASSLARDYTLQNNEQFF. The rearrangement links TRBV7-9 to TRBJ2-1; 7 nucleotides align to TRBD2. V shed 0 bases and J 5 bases; nucleotides not matched to a gene: 13. Germline V gives CDR1 SEHNR, CDR2 FQNEAQ (reference sequence). This CDR3 has 18 amino acids.

The chain is built from TRBV10-3 and TRBJ2-2; D tentatively reads TRBD1 or TRBD2 (6 bases each). The CDR3 has 15 amino acids. With 4 bases removed from V and 3 bases from J, the gap between germline ends came to 12 bases. Per germline, CDR1 ENHRY and CDR2 SYGVKD. DNA of the CDR3: TGTGCCATCAGTGGGTCGGGGGCGGACACCGGGGAGCTGTTTTTT. Translation gives CAISGSGADTGELFF.

The rearrangement uses TRBV2 and TRBJ2-1, with D possibly being TRBD1 (5 bases). Germline-derived CDR1 and CDR2 are SNHLY and FYNNEI. The CDR3 extends over 13 amino acids. Trimming shortened V by 0 bases and J by 10 bases, and 10 bases separated the two germline ends. The CDR3 loop is CASSEALWTEQFF. As DNA, the CDR3 is TGTGCCAGCAGTGAAGCGCTCTGGACAGAGCAGTTCTTC.

The V and J genes are TRBV7-9 and TRBJ2-3; no reliable D call. The CDR3 covers 12 residues. Between the trimmed V and J ends, which lost 5 bases and 3 bases, there was a span of 6 bases. CDR1 is SEHNR and CDR2 is FQNEAQ in the germline V gene (reference sequence). This CDR3 reads CASSPATDTQYF. CDR3 bases: TGTGCCAGCAGCCCCGCGACAGATACGCAGTATTTT.

The genes are TRBV18 and TRBJ1-5; 10 nucleotides align to TRBD1. CDR3 length equals 15 residues. The junction had 8 bases not matched to a gene; V was cut back by 5 bases and J by 7 bases. Germline values: CDR1 KGHSH, CDR2 LQKENI. CDR3 DNA sequence: TGTGCCAGCTCAACGGGACAGGGGTTGGGACAGCCCCAGCATTTT. Translation: CASSTGQGLGQPQHF. The variable domain in full, completed from reference TRBV18 and TRBJ1-5, reads NAGVMQNPRHLVRRRGQEARLRCSPMKGHSHVYWYRQLPEEGLKFMVYLQKENIIDESGMPKERFSAEFPKEGPSILRIQQVVRGDSAAYFCASSTGQGLGQPQHFGDGTRLSIL.

This clone has just one count. The chain combines TRBV7-9 with TRBJ2-3, with D maybe TRBD2 (6 bases). V gave up 2 bases and J gave up 2 bases, with 17 bases separating them. The CDR3 runs 17 residues. Germline V gives CDR1 SEHNR, CDR2 FQNEAQ (reference sequence). CDR3 residues: CASSLSDYPGFTDTQYF. The CDR3 coding sequence is TGTGCCAGCAGCTTATCGGACTACCCCGGTTTCACAGATACGCAGTATTTT.

The chain combines TRBV13 with TRBJ1-1; 7 nucleotides agree with TRBD1. Germline V gene lookup returns CDR1 PRHDT and CDR2 FYEKMQ (reference sequence). The CDR3 sequence is 16 residues long. The V and J ends lost 4 bases and 1 base, in that order; junction bases with no gene match: 9. CDR3 region: CASSSRGGRENTEAFF. CDR3 sequence (DNA): TGTGCCAGCAGCTCACGAGGGGGCAGGGAGAACACTGAAGCTTTCTTT. The full variable domain, completed using reference TRBV13 and TRBJ1-1, is AAGVIQSPRHLIKEKRETATLKCYPIPRHDTVYWYQQGPGQDPQFLISFYEKMQSDKGSIPDRFSAQQFSDYHSELNMSSLELGDSALYFCASSSRGGRENTEAFFGQGTRLTVV.

This chain links TRBV7-2 with TRBJ2-7, with 7 nucleotides matching TRBD1. Losses at the gene ends were 5 bases for V and 6 bases for J; bases not matched to a gene: 7. Germline CDR1 and CDR2: SGHTA and FQGNSA. The CDR3 spans 13 residues. CDR3 region: CASSPTGSGEQYF. The CDR3 nucleotides read TGTGCCAGCAGCCCGACAGGGTCGGGCGAGCAGTACTTC.

This chain connects TRBV6-1 to TRBJ2-7; possibly TRBD1 for D (5 bases). Germline CDR1 and CDR2: MNHNS and SASEGT. The CDR3 length is 11 residues. The V end was cut by 5 bases, the J end by 7 bases, with 9 bases between. The CDR3 region has the DNA TGTGCCAGCAGTTGGGGCGATGAGCAGTACTTC. Encoded protein: CASSWGDEQYF.

In its sample, this clone was seen once. The genes are TRBV12-2 and TRBJ2-1; the table's D call, TRBD2, has no DNA check behind it. TRBV12-2 is given as a pseudogene. The CDR3 is 18 residues long. This chain's CDR3 is CASRLDGWTSSGGNEQFF. The CDR3 region has the DNA TGTGCAAGTCGCTTAGACGGCTGGACTAGCAGTGGGGGGAATGAGCAGTTCTTC.

The rearrangement joins TRBV5-4 to TRBJ1-1; D ambiguous. CDR1 and CDR2 (germline): SGHNT, YYREEE (reference sequence). The CDR3 has 15 amino acids. Trimming removed 0 bases from V and 2 bases from J, with 11 bases in between. CDR3 bases: TGTGCCAGCAGCTTGGGGGCGGGTTATAACACTGAAGCTTTCTTT. Its protein is CASSLGAGYNTEAFF.